One T cell receptor (beta chain) is described in this entry. The source of the sample is a study of shared clonotypes between healthy human individuals. The CDR3 spans 17 residues. The germline V gene has CDR1 SQVTM and CDR2 ANQGSEA. V shed 0 bases and J shed 4 bases, with 18 bases lying between them. Only in-frame clones appear in the TCRdb table, and some are missing; sequencing was by immunoSEQ multiplex PCR. The repertoire holds about 190,000 clones, with approximately 61% as singletons. CD4+ cell separation produced CD45RA+ naive and CD45RA-negative memory subsets. The specimen sequenced was memory CD4+ T cells sorted from blood. Subset specified: CD45RA-negative fraction. The sequence came from a man aged 30 to 45 in good health. This chain links TRBV29-1 with TRBJ2-2, with D hard to call. The CDR3 nucleotides are TGCAGCGTTGAAGATCCCGAGGTGGGTGGATCCACCGGGGAGCTGTTTTTT. Encoded protein: CSVEDPEVGGSTGELFF.